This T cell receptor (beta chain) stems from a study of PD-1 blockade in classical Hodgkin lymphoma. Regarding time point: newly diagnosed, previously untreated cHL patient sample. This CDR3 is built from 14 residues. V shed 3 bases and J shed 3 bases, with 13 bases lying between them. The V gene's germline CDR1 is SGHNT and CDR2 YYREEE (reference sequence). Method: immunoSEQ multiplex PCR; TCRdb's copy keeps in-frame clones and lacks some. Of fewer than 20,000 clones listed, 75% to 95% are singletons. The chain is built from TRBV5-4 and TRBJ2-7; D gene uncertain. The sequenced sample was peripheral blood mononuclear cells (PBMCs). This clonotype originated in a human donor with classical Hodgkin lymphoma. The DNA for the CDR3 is TGTGCCAGCAGCTCCCCTGAGCGCTACTACGAGCAGTACTTC. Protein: CASSSPERYYEQYF.